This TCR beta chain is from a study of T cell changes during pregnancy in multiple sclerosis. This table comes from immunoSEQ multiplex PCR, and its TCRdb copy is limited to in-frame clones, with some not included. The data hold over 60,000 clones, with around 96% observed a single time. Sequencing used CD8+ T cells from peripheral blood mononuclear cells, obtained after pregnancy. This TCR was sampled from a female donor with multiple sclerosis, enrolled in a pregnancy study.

The CDR3 nucleotides read TGTGCCATCAGTGAAGAAATAATCAGGCCCGGGGAGCTGTTTTTT. This translates into CAISEEIIRPGELFF. The rearrangement joins TRBV10-3 to TRBJ2-2, with unresolved D. Germline V CDR1 and CDR2: ENHRY, SYGVKD. This CDR3 spans 15 amino acids. Trimming removed 3 bases from V and 6 bases from J, with 14 bases in between.